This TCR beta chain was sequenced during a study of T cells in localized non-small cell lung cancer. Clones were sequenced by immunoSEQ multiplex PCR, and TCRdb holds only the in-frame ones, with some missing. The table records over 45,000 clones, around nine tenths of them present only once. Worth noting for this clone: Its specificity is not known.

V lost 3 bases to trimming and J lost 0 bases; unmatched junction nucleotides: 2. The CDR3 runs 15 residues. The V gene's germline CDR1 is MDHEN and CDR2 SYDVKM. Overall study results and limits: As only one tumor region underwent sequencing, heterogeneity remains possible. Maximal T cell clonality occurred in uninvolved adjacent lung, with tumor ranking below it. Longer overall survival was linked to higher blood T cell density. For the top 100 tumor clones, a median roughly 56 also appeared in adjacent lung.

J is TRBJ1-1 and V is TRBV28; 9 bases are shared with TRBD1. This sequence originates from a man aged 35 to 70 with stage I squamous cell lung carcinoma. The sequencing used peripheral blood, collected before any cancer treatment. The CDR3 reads CASSFTGGLNTEAFF. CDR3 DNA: TGTGCCAGCAGTTTTACAGGGGGCTTGAACACTGAAGCTTTCTTT.